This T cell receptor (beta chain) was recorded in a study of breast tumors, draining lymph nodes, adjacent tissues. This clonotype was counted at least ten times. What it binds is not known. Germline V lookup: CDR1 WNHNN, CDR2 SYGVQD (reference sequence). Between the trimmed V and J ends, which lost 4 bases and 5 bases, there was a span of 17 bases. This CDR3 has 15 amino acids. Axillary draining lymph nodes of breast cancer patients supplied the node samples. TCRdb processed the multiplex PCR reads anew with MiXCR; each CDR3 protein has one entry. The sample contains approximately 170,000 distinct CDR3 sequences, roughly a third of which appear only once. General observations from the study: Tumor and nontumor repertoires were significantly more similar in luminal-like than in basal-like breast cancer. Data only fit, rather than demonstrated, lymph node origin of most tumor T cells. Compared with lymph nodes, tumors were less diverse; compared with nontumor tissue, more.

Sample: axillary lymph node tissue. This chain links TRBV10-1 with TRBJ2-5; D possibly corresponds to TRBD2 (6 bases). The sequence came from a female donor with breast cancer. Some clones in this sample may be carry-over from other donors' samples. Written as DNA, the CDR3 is TGCGCCAGCAGTGTCGGGGGAGGCCCTTGGGAGACCCAGTACTTC. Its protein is CASSVGGGPWETQYF.